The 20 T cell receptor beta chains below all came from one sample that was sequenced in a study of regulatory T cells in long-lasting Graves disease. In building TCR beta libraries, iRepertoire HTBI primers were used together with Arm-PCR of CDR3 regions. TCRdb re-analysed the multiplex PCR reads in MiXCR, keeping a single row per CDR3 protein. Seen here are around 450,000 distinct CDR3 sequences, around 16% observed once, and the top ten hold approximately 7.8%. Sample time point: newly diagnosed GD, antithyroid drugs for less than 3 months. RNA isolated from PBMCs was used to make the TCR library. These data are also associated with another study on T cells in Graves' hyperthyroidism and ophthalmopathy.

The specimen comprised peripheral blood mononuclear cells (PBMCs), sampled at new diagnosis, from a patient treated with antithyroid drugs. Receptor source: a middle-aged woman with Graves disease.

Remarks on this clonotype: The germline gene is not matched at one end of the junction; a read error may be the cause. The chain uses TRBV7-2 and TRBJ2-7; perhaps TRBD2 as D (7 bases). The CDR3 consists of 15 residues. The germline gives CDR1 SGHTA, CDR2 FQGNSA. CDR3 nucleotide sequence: TGTGCCAGCAGCCGAGGGGGGAGGGCCGGTTACGAGCATTACTTC. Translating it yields CASSRGGRAGYEHYF.

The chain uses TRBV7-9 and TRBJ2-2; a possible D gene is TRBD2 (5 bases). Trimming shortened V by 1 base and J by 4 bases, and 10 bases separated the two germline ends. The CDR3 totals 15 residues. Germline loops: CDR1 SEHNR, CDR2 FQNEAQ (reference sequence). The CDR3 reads CASSLEAGGTGELFF. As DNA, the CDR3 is TGTGCCAGCAGCTTAGAGGCGGGCGGCACCGGGGAGCTGTTTTTT.

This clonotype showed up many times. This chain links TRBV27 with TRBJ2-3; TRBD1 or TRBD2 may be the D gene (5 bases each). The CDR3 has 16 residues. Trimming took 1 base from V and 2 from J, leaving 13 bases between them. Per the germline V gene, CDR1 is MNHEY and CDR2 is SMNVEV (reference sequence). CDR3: CASSLLGVRATDTQYF. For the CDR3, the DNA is TGTGCCAGCAGTTTATTGGGGGTGAGGGCCACAGATACGCAGTATTTT.

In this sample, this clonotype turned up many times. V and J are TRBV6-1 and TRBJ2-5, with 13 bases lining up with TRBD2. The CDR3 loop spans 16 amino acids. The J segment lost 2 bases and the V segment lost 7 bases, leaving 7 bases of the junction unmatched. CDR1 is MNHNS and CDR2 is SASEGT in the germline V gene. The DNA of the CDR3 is TGTGCCAGCAAACTAGCGGGAGGGCATCTACAAGAGACCCAGTACTTC. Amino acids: CASKLAGGHLQETQYF.

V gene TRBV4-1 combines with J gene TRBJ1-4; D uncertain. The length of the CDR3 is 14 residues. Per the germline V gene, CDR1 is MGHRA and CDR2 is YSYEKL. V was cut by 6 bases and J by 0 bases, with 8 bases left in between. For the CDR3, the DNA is TGCGCCAGCAGTCGGTTCGCAACTAATGAAAAACTGTTTTTT. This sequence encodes CASSRFATNEKLFF.

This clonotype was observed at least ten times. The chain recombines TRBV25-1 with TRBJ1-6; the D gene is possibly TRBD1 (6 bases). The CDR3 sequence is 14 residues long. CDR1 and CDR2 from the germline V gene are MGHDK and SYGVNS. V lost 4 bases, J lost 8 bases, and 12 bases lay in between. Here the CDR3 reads CASSAQGRDSPLHF. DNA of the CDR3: TGTGCCAGCAGTGCCCAGGGGAGGGATTCACCCCTCCACTTT.

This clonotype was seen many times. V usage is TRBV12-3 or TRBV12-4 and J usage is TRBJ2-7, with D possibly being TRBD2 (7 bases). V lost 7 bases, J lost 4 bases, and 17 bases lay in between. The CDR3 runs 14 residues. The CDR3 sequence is CASTRGGSLYEQYF. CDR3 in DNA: TGTGCCAGCACGAGGGGGGGGAGTCTGTACGAGCAGTACTTC.

The CDR3 nucleotides are TGCGCCAGCAGCCTCGGACTAGTCTCCTACGAGCAGTACTTC. The encoded protein is CASSLGLVSYEQYF. This chain links TRBV4-1 with TRBJ2-7; 7 nucleotides agree with TRBD2. Germline CDR1 is MGHRA and CDR2 is YSYEKL. This CDR3 is 14 amino acids long. Trimming cost V 4 bases and J 0 bases; bases outside gene matches: 3.

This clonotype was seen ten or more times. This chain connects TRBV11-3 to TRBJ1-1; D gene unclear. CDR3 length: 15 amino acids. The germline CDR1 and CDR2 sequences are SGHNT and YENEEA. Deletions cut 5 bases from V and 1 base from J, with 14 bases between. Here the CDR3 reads CASSPRIWENTEAFF. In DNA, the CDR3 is TGTGCCAGCAGCCCCCGAATTTGGGAGAACACTGAAGCTTTCTTT. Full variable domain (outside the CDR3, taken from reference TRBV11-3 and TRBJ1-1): EAGVVQSPRYKIIEKKQPVAFWCNPISGHNTLYWYLQNLGQGPELLIRYENEEAVDDSQLPKDRFSAERLKGVDSTLKIQPAELGDSAVYLCASSPRIWENTEAFFGQGTRLTVV.

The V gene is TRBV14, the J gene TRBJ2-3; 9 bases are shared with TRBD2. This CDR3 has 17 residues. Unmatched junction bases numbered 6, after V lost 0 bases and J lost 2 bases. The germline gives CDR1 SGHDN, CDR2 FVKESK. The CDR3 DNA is TGTGCCAGCAGCCAAGATGCGCGCGGGAGGGCCACAGATACGCAGTATTTT. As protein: CASSQDARGRATDTQYF. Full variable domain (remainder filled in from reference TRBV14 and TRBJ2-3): EAGVTQFPSHSVIEKGQTVTLRCDPISGHDNLYWYRRVMGKEIKFLLHFVKESKQDESGMPNNRFLAERTGGTYSTLKVQPAELEDSGVYFCASSQDARGRATDTQYFGPGTRLTVL.

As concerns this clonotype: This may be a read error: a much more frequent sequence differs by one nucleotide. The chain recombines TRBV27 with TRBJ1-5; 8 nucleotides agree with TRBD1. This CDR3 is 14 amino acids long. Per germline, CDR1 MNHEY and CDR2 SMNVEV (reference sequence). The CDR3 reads CASSRAGGNQHQHF. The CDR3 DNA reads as TGTGCCAGCAGTCGAGCAGGGGGCAATCAGCACCAGCATTTT.

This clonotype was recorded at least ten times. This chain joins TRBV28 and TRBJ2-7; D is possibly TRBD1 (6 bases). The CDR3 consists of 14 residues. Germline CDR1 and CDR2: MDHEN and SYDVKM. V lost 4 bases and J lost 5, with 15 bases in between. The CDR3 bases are TGTGCCAGCAGTTACAGGACAGCATGGAACGAGCAGTACTTC. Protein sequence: CASSYRTAWNEQYF.

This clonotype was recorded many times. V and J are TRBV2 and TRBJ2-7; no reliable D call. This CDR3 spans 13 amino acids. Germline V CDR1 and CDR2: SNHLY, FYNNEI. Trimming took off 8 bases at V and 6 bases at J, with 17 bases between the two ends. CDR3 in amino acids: CASEAGPTGEQYF. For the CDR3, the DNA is TGTGCCAGCGAGGCCGGGCCAACGGGCGAGCAGTACTTC.

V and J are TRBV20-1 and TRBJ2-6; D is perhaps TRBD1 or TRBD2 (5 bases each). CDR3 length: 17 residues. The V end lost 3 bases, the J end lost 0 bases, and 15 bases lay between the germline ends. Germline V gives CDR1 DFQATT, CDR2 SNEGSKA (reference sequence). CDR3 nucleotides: TGCAGTGCTAGTTCTCAGGGAGTCTTCTCTGGGGCCAACGTCCTGACTTTC. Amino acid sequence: CSASSQGVFSGANVLTF.

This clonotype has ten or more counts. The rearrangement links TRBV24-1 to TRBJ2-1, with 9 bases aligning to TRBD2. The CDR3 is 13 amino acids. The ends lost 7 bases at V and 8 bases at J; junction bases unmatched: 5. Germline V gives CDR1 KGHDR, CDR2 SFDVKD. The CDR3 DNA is TGTGCCACCAGGCCAGCGGGAGGACATGAGCAGTTCTTC. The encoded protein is CATRPAGGHEQFF.

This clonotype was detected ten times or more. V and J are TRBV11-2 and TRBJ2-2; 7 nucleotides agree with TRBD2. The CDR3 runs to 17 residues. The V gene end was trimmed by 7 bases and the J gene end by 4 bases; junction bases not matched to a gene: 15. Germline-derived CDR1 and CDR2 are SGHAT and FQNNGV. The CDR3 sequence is CASTSTLGRGGTGELFF. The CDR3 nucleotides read TGTGCCAGCACCAGCACCCTGGGACGCGGGGGCACCGGGGAGCTGTTTTTT.

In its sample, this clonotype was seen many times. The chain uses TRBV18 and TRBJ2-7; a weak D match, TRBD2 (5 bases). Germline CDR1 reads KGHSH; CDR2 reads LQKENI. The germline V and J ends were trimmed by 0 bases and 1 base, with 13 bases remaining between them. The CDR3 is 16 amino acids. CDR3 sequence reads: CASSPPSSGFSYEQYF. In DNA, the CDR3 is TGTGCCAGCTCACCACCGAGCAGCGGTTTTTCCTACGAGCAGTACTTC.

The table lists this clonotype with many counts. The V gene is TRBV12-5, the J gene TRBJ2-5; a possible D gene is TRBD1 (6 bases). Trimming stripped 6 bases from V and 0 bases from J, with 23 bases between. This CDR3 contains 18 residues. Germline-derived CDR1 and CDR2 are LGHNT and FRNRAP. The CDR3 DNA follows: TGTGCTAGTGGCCTACGGGTCGCCGGGACACTCCACCAAGAGACCCAGTACTTC. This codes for CASGLRVAGTLHQETQYF.

CDR3 DNA sequence: TGTGCCAGCAACGCAGGGGCCCCCATAAACGCTGAAGCTTTCTTT. It is translated as CASNAGAPINAEAFF. The V gene is TRBV2, the J gene TRBJ1-1, with D perhaps TRBD1 (6 bases). CDR1 and CDR2 (germline): SNHLY, FYNNEI. V was trimmed by 7 bases and J by 6 bases, leaving 21 bases between them. The CDR3 consists of 15 residues.

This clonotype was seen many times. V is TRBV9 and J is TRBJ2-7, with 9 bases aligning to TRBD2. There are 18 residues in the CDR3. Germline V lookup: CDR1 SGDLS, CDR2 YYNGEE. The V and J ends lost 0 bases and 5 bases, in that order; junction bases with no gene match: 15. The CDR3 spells CASSVGSSGIRPWDEQYF. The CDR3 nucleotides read TGTGCCAGCAGCGTAGGGTCTAGCGGGATTCGCCCGTGGGACGAGCAGTACTTC.